This T cell receptor beta chain was recovered during a study of blood T cell repertoires in COVID-19. As for the study in general: The United States, Italy and Spain provided the acute and convalescent COVID-19 samples. Nucleic acid was either cDNA or gDNA, and it came from T cells, B-cell-depleted T cells, or PBMCs.

Per the study methods: Reference gene primer amplification gave nucleated cell count estimates. TCRdb's table, derived via immunoSEQ multiplex PCR, lists solely in-frame clones and lacks some. For V, J and clone size, that table is used; D and trimming come from the DNA. The sample lists about 100,000 clones, around 88% occurring once. This CDR3 is built from 16 residues. The germline CDR1 and CDR2 sequences are SGDLS and YYNGEE. Trimming at V came to 0 bases and at J to 10 bases, leaving 8 bases not matched to a gene. Input material: peripheral blood. The J gene is TRBJ1-6, the V gene TRBV9; 9 nucleotides line up with TRBD1. The origin of this receptor is a human donor in a cohort sampled during active COVID-19. CDR3 DNA sequence: TGTGCCAGCAGCGTAGGGGACAGGGTAGTCACCTCACCCCTCCACTTT. Translating it yields CASSVGDRVVTSPLHF.